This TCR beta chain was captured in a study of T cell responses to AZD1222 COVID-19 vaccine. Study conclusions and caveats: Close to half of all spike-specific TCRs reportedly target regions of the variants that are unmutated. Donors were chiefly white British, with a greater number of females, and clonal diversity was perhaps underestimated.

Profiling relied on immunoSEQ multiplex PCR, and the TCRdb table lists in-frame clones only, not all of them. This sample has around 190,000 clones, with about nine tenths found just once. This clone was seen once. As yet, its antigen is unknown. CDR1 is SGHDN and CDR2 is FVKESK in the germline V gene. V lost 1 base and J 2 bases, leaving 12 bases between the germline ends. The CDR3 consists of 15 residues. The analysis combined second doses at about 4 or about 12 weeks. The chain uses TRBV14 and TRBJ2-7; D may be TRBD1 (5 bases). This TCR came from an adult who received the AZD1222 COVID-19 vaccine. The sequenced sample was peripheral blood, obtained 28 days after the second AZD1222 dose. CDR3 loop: CASSQVGAAPYEQYF. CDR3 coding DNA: TGTGCCAGCAGCCAAGTTGGGGCAGCCCCCTACGAGCAGTACTTC.